Listed below are T cell receptor beta chains from one sample, sequenced in a study of blood T cell repertoires in COVID-19. The repertoire was sequenced with immunoSEQ multiplex PCR; TCRdb's copy has only in-frame clones and lacks some. Of roughly 400,000 clones listed, approximately 85% are singletons. The specimen sequenced was PBMCs or T cells enriched from blood (not recorded which). The receptor set was obtained from a middle-aged woman with acute COVID-19. CDR3s include the opening cysteine and the closing phenylalanine or tryptophan. D genes are given only for firm matches. Only part of the rows carry a size: once, few, many, or a class if the clone is expanded.

V	J	size	D	CDR3	DNA
TRBV19	TRBJ1-5	NA	NA	CASIGGGDQPQHF	TGTGCCAGTATAGGAGGGGGGGATCAGCCCCAGCATTTT
TRBV10-3	TRBJ1-2	NA	TRBD1	CAISEDRDLGYTF	TGTGCCATCAGTGAGGACAGGGATCTAGGCTACACCTTC
TRBV4-2	TRBJ2-1	NA	NA	CASSQSDSNSYNEQFF	TGTGCCAGCAGCCAATCAGACTCCAACTCCTACAATGAGCAGTTCTTC
TRBV5-4	TRBJ2-7	once	NA	CASSLAGPGAYEQYF	TGTGCCAGCAGCTTGGCCGGCCCCGGGGCCTACGAGCAGTACTTC
TRBV6-1	TRBJ1-3	NA	NA	CASSEYSSGNTIYF	TGTGCCAGCAGTGAATACAGTTCTGGAAACACCATATATTTT
TRBV3-1/TRBV3-2	TRBJ1-3	NA	TRBD1	CASSVQGTGNTIYF	TGTGCCAGCAGCGTACAGGGGACTGGAAACACCATATATTTT
TRBV6-5	TRBJ2-7	once	NA	CASSYWDTGPYEQYF	TGTGCCAGCAGTTATTGGGACACCGGTCCCTACGAGCAGTACTTC
TRBV7-9	TRBJ1-6	NA	TRBD1	CASSPSGTDNSPLHF	TGTGCCAGCAGCCCAAGTGGGACAGACAATTCACCCCTCCACTTT
TRBV2	TRBJ1-2	NA	TRBD1	CASRGTGRSGDYGYTF	TGTGCCAGCCGCGGGACAGGACGTTCGGGGGACTATGGCTACACCTTC
TRBV6-5	TRBJ2-1	NA	NA	CASSYAAQQRNEQFF	TGTGCCAGCAGTTACGCCGCCCAACAGCGGAATGAGCAGTTCTTC
TRBV3-1/TRBV3-2	TRBJ1-3	NA	TRBD1	CASRRTGSGNTIYF	TGTGCCAGCAGGCGGACAGGCTCTGGAAACACCATATATTTT
TRBV7-8	TRBJ2-3	few	TRBD2	CASSLGTSGGNTQYF	TGTGCCAGCAGCTTAGGTACTAGCGGCGGGAATACGCAGTATTTT
TRBV5-1	TRBJ1-6	few	TRBD1	CASGQGDNSPLHF	TGCGCCAGCGGACAGGGCGATAATTCACCCCTCCACTTT
TRBV11-2	TRBJ1-1	few	NA	CASSRAGDTEAFF	TGTGCCAGCAGCCGAGCAGGGGACACTGAAGCTTTCTTT
TRBV20-1	TRBJ1-1	once	TRBD1	CSANRGIEAFF	TGCAGTGCGAACAGGGGGATTGAAGCTTTCTTT
TRBV5-1	TRBJ2-4	NA	TRBD1	CASSVDRAHGVAKNIQYF	TGCGCCAGCAGCGTGGACAGGGCGCACGGAGTAGCCAAAAACATTCAGTACTTC
TRBV2	TRBJ2-5	NA	TRBD2	CASSELAGGTRETQYF	TGTGCCAGCAGTGAACTGGCGGGGGGAACCCGAGAGACCCAGTACTTC
TRBV30	TRBJ1-5	NA	TRBD1	CAWGSDRDQPQHF	TGTGCCTGGGGCTCGGACAGGGACCAGCCCCAGCATTTT
TRBV21-1	TRBJ2-7	once	NA	CASSNPGQGAREQYF	TGTGCCAGCAGCAACCCGGGACAGGGGGCGCGCGAGCAGTACTTC
TRBV2	TRBJ2-3	NA	TRBD2	CASSVGGLAGGNAVF	TGTGCCAGCAGTGTGGGGGGACTAGCGGGCGGGAACGCAGTATTT
TRBV3-1/TRBV3-2	TRBJ2-3	NA	TRBD2	CASSQDLAGGRDTQYF	TGTGCCAGCAGCCAAGATCTTGCGGGGGGGCGGGATACGCAGTATTTT
TRBV5-1	TRBJ2-3	NA	NA	CASSLGRTSTDTQYF	TGCGCCAGCAGCTTGGGCAGGACTAGCACAGATACGCAGTATTTT
TRBV10-3	TRBJ2-1	NA	TRBD2	CAIRPDSSGGHNEQFF	TGTGCCATCAGACCCGACTCTAGCGGGGGGCACAATGAGCAGTTCTTC
TRBV10-3	TRBJ1-2	NA	TRBD1	CAISDLWDREDGYTF	TGTGCCATCAGTGACCTCTGGGACAGGGAAGATGGCTACACCTTC
TRBV2	TRBJ2-1	NA	NA	CASREDRQNEQFF	TGTGCCAGCCGGGAAGACAGGCAGAATGAGCAGTTCTTC
TRBV5-1	TRBJ2-1	few	TRBD2	CASSVILAGTYNEQFF	TGCGCCAGCAGCGTTATACTAGCGGGAACCTACAATGAGCAGTTCTTC
TRBV2	TRBJ2-3	NA	TRBD2	CASNVIGGAVDTQYF	TGTGCCAGCAATGTTATCGGGGGGGCGGTAGATACGCAGTATTTT
TRBV5-4	TRBJ2-1	NA	TRBD2	CASSPAGGSYNEQFF	TGTGCCAGCAGCCCAGCGGGGGGCTCCTACAATGAGCAGTTCTTC
TRBV10-3	TRBJ1-3	NA	TRBD1	CAIREDRGISGNTIYF	TGTGCCATCAGGGAGGACAGGGGAATCTCTGGAAACACCATATATTTT
TRBV29-1	TRBJ1-2	NA	NA	CSVLGGGGYTF	TGCAGCGTTCTAGGCGGGGGAGGCTACACCTTC
TRBV5-4	TRBJ1-6	NA	TRBD1	CASSLGPGGLGSPLHF	TGTGCCAGCAGCTTGGGTCCAGGGGGCTTAGGTTCACCCCTCCACTTT
TRBV7-9	TRBJ2-3	NA	NA	CASSLDSWTQYF	TGTGCCAGCAGCTTAGACAGCTGGACGCAGTATTTT
TRBV3-1/TRBV3-2	TRBJ1-1	NA	TRBD1	CASSHRTGDTEAFF	TGTGCCAGCAGCCACCGGACAGGGGACACTGAAGCTTTCTTT
TRBV5-6	TRBJ2-2	NA	TRBD2	CASSSTKKRDYTTGELFF	TGTGCCAGCAGCTCGACAAAAAAACGGGACTACACCACCGGGGAGCTGTTTTTT
TRBV6-2/TRBV6-3	TRBJ2-7	NA	NA	CASSTGYEQYF	TGTGCCAGCAGTACGGGCTACGAGCAGTACTTC
TRBV2	TRBJ2-5	once	NA	CASSGVGGPEETQYF	TGTGCCAGCAGTGGGGTGGGGGGGCCTGAAGAGACCCAGTACTTC
TRBV5-1	TRBJ2-5	NA	TRBD2	CASSYLLAGGLETQYF	TGCGCCAGCAGCTACCTTCTAGCGGGGGGGCTCGAGACCCAGTACTTC
TRBV21-1	TRBJ1-1	NA	NA	CASSKERGMNTEAFF	TGTGCCAGCAGCAAAGAGAGGGGGATGAACACTGAAGCTTTCTTT
TRBV5-5	TRBJ2-5	NA	NA	CASSPELREKRWETQYF	TGTGCCAGCAGCCCGGAACTCCGGGAGAAGAGGTGGGAGACCCAGTACTTC
TRBV3-1/TRBV3-2	TRBJ1-2	once	TRBD1	CASSQEAGGNYGYTF	TGTGCCAGCAGCCAAGAGGCAGGGGGGAACTATGGCTACACCTTC
TRBV7-9	TRBJ2-3	once	TRBD2	CASSPPGGGGNTQYF	TGTGCCAGCAGCCCACCGGGGGGCGGGGGGAATACGCAGTATTTT
TRBV5-1	TRBJ2-5	NA	TRBD1	CASSLGQGAIQETQYF	TGCGCCAGCAGCTTGGGACAGGGCGCCATCCAAGAGACCCAGTACTTC
TRBV30	TRBJ2-3	NA	TRBD2	CAWIAGGSDTQYF	TGTGCCTGGATTGCGGGGGGGTCAGATACGCAGTATTTT
TRBV24-1	TRBJ1-6	NA	TRBD1	CATSDFRAGGSATLHF	TGTGCCACCAGTGATTTTAGGGCAGGGGGGTCCGCTACCCTCCACTTT
TRBV2	TRBJ2-3	NA	TRBD2	CASSWTSGGAPVSTDTQYF	TGTGCCAGCTCTTGGACTAGCGGGGGTGCCCCCGTTAGCACAGATACGCAGTATTTT
TRBV9	TRBJ2-5	NA	TRBD2	CASSVSSGGAIETQYF	TGTGCCAGCAGCGTATCCAGCGGGGGGGCTATAGAGACCCAGTACTTC
TRBV6-5	TRBJ1-6	NA	NA	CASSLSAGNSPLHF	TGTGCCAGCAGTTTGTCGGCAGGAAATTCACCCCTCCACTTT
TRBV12-3/TRBV12-4	TRBJ2-2	NA	NA	CASSLRRTGELFF	TGTGCCAGCAGTTTACGTCGGACCGGGGAGCTGTTTTTT
TRBV30	TRBJ1-6	NA	NA	CAWNERDNSPLHF	TGTGCCTGGAATGAGAGAGATAATTCACCCCTCCACTTT
TRBV4-1	TRBJ2-6	NA	NA	CASSPHGQMISSGANVLTF	TGCGCCAGCAGCCCCCATGGGCAGATGATAAGCTCTGGGGCCAACGTCCTGACTTTC
TRBV19	TRBJ1-1	NA	NA	CASNLGDRGTEAFF	TGTGCCAGTAATTTGGGCGATAGGGGCACTGAAGCTTTCTTT
TRBV28	TRBJ1-2	NA	TRBD1	CASTKPSPGQGAVYGYTF	TGTGCCAGCACTAAACCCTCCCCGGGACAGGGGGCAGTCTATGGCTACACCTTC
TRBV3-1/TRBV3-2	TRBJ2-5	NA	TRBD2	CASSQGGIAGVQTQYF	TGTGCCAGCAGCCAAGGGGGGATAGCGGGGGTGCAGACCCAGTACTTC